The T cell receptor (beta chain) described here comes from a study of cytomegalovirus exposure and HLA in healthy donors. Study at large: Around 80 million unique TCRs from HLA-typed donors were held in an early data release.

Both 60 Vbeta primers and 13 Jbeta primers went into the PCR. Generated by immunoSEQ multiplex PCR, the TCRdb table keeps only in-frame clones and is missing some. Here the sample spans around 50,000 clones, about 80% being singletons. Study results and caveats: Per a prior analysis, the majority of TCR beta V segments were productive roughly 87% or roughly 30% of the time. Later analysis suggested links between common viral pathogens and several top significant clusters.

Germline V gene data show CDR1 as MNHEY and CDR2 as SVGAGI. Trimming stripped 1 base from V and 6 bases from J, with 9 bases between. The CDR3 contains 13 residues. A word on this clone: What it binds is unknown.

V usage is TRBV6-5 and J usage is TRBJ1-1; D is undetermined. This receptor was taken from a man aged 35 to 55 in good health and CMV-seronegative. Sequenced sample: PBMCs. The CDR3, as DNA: TGTGCCAGCAGTTACTTCGCGAGATCTGAAGCTTTCTTT. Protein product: CASSYFARSEAFF.